One and the same sample provided the 8 T cell receptor beta chains below, sequenced in a study of Graves' ophthalmopathy and Graves' hyperthyroidism. RNA transcripts yielded amplified TCR beta CDR3 regions. Scientists carried out first-round RT-PCR using HTBI primers and then a second-round multiplex PCR. TCRdb reprocessed the multiplex PCR reads via MiXCR and lists one record per CDR3 protein. The table includes more than 300,000 distinct CDR3 sequences, approximately 15% detected once. Sequenced input: peripheral blood. The receptors here all came from a woman aged 18-29 years with stable Graves' hyperthyroidism.

This clonotype occurred many times. The chain recombines TRBV19 with TRBJ2-2; D possibly corresponds to TRBD1 (6 bases). The CDR3 runs 18 residues. Looked up from germline, CDR1 is LNHDA and CDR2 is SQIVND (reference sequence). Trimming removed 0 bases at V and 5 bases at J, with 19 bases between. The CDR3 nucleotides read TGTGCCAGTAGTATAGATTCGGGGACACAGGTCGTAACCGGGGAGCTGTTTTTT. Translating gives CASSIDSGTQVVTGELFF.

About this clonotype: This may be a read error, as it is one base from a much larger clone. V usage is TRBV20-1 and J usage is TRBJ1-2, with TRBD1 matching over 9 bases. This CDR3 region has 12 residues. CDR1 is DFQATT and CDR2 is SNEGSKA in the germline V gene (reference sequence). The CDR3 sequence: CSARTGGDGFTF. The DNA of the CDR3 is TGCAGTGCACGAACAGGGGGCGATGGCTTCACCTTC.

The chain is built from TRBV29-1 and TRBJ1-2, with 7 bases that match TRBD1. Trimming took 6 bases from V and 6 from J; bases not matched to a gene: 10. The CDR3 runs to 13 residues. In germline, CDR1 is SQVTM, CDR2 ANQGSEA. CDR3 sequence: CSVIKTGIDGYTF. The CDR3 DNA sequence: TGCAGCGTCATAAAGACAGGGATCGATGGCTACACCTTC.

On this clonotype: This could be a read error, since a much larger clone is one nucleotide away. This sequence joins TRBV29-1 and TRBJ1-1, with 7 bases identical to TRBD1. CDR3 size: 14 residues. Looked up from germline, CDR1 is SQVTM and CDR2 is ANQGSEA. In nucleotides, the CDR3 is TGCGGCGTTTCACCAGGGGGAGAAGGTACTGAAGCTTTCTTT. Its protein is CGVSPGGEGTEAFF. Looking up the rest from reference TRBV29-1 and TRBJ1-1 gives the full variable domain: SAVISQKPSRDICQRGTSLTIQCQVDSQVTMMFWYRQQPGQSLTLIATANQGSEATYESGFVIDKFPISRPNLTFSTLTVSNMSPEDSSIYLCGVSPGGEGTEAFFGQGTRLTVV.

This clonotype was counted many times. The CDR3 region has the DNA TGTGCCAGCAGTTACCCGATTTATGGCTACACCTTC. This encodes CASSYPIYGYTF. The genes are TRBV6-2 or TRBV6-3 and TRBJ1-2; no clear D gene. CDR3 length equals 12 residues. Trimming took off 2 bases at V and 5 bases at J, with 6 bases between the two ends. Germline CDR1 and CDR2: MNHEY and SVGEGT.

This clonotype was counted ten times or more. This rearrangement joins TRBV6-2 or TRBV6-3 to TRBJ2-5; D unclear. This CDR3 region has 11 residues. Trimming removed 7 bases from V and 2 bases from J, with 5 bases in between. Germline CDR1 reads MNHEY; CDR2 reads SVGEGT. The CDR3 bases are TGTGCCAGCACTATACAAGAGACCCAGTACTTC. Translated, it gives CASTIQETQYF.

This clonotype was detected many times. In DNA, the CDR3 is TGTGCCAGCAGCTCTAGGCTCTACGAGCAGTACTTC. Encoded protein: CASSSRLYEQYF. This chain joins TRBV13 and TRBJ2-7; the D is unclear. Trimming took off 4 bases at V and 3 bases at J, with 7 bases between the two ends. Germline assignment: CDR1 PRHDT and CDR2 FYEKMQ (reference sequence). The CDR3 runs to 12 residues.

This clonotype was seen at least ten times. The chain has TRBV24-1 and TRBJ2-7; D possibly matches TRBD1 or TRBD2 (7 bases each). Trimming took 4 bases from V and 7 from J, leaving 13 bases between them. The CDR3 totals 13 residues. Per the germline V gene, CDR1 is KGHDR and CDR2 is SFDVKD. CDR3 bases: TGTGCCACCAGTGAAGCGGGACAGACAGAGCAGTACTTC. This gives the protein CATSEAGQTEQYF.